This entry lists 25 T cell receptor beta chains sequenced from one sample in a study of synovial regulatory T cells in juvenile arthritis. Repertoires were generated with immunoSEQ multiplex PCR, while TCRdb's copy carries only in-frame clones and drops some. This sample contains 8,000 to 10,000 clones. Sequencing used Treg cells from blood. Specified subset: remaining (HLA-DR-negative) circulating blood Treg cells. Every receptor here comes from a donor aged 2-30 years with juvenile idiopathic arthritis.

The chain couples TRBV4-1 to TRBJ2-1; TCRdb outputs TRBD1, but without DNA this stays unchecked. CDR1 and CDR2 (germline): MGHRA, YSYEKL. This CDR3 comprises 12 residues. DNA is not on record. The CDR3 here is CASSRGTGEGVF.

The rearrangement uses TRBV19 and TRBJ1-4; TCRdb selects TRBD1, and the lack of DNA leaves this call unchecked. Germline CDR1 and CDR2: LNHDA and SQIVND (reference sequence). CDR3 length: 15 amino acids. A DNA sequence was not provided. CDR3 sequence: CASSSNSPGNEKLFF. The variable domain in full, with the rest retrieved from reference TRBV19 and TRBJ1-4, is DGGITQSPKYLFRKEGQNVTLSCEQNLNHDAMYWYRQDPGQGLRLIYYSQIVNDFQKGDIAEGYSVSREKKESFPLTVTSAQKNPTAFYLCASSSNSPGNEKLFFGSGTQLSVL.

The rearrangement uses TRBV12-5 and TRBJ1-2. Per germline, CDR1 LGHNT and CDR2 FRNRAP. The CDR3 has 15 residues. The protein alone is recorded here. The CDR3 sequence is CASGPSDSGAYGYTF.

The chain combines TRBV4-1 with TRBJ2-7. The germline CDR1 and CDR2 sequences are MGHRA and YSYEKL. This CDR3 spans 13 amino acids. The coding DNA is unavailable. The CDR3 spells CASSQGTWGEQYF.

The chain has TRBV2 and TRBJ1-3; as DNA is missing, the TRBD1 call by TCRdb cannot be tested. The CDR3 length is 15 residues. No DNA is recorded. CDR1 is SNHLY and CDR2 is FYNNEI in the germline V gene. The CDR3 spells CASSKDRGSGNTIYF.

V usage is TRBV7-2 and J usage is TRBJ2-2. The CDR3 contains 17 residues. No DNA sequence is on record. Germline loops: CDR1 SGHTA, CDR2 FQGNSA. CDR3: CASSLDLWGWNTGELFF.

The chain combines TRBV10-3 with TRBJ2-2; the TRBD1 assignment by TCRdb is unverifiable without DNA. The CDR3 length is 14 residues. The entry carries no DNA sequence. Looked up from germline, CDR1 is ENHRY and CDR2 is SYGVKD. This CDR3 is CATSTQLNTGELFF.

The rearrangement uses TRBV18 and TRBJ2-7. This CDR3 is 15 amino acids long. Only the protein sequence is given. Germline CDR1 KGHSH, CDR2 LQKENI. This chain's CDR3 is CASSRSRANSYEQYF.

The rearrangement joins TRBV11-3 to TRBJ2-2; the TCRdb D gene call, TRBD2, has no DNA to confirm it. Germline V gene data show CDR1 as SGHNT and CDR2 as YENEEA. This CDR3 comprises 14 residues. No DNA was logged. CDR3 residues: CASSGASVAGELFF.

By frequency, this clone is medium-sized (0.01 to 0.1%). The V call is TRBV5-6, the J call TRBJ1-2; the TCRdb call, TRBD1, lacks DNA for checking. Germline CDR1 SGHDT, CDR2 YYEEEE. The CDR3 has 16 residues. There is no recorded DNA. CDR3 sequence: CASSHGQLRGIRGYTF.

V is TRBV18 and J is TRBJ2-7; TCRdb's D gene call, TRBD2, goes unchecked for lack of DNA. The CDR3 extends over 16 amino acids. No DNA was logged. Germline loops: CDR1 KGHSH, CDR2 LQKENI. This CDR3 reads CASSPRGGTRSYEQYF.

This chain connects TRBV5-6 to TRBJ1-2. The CDR3 consists of 15 residues. The DNA is not on file. Germline-derived CDR1 and CDR2 are SGHDT and YYEEEE. CDR3 region: CASSLAPGMGYGYTF.

The chain is built from TRBV10-3 and TRBJ2-7; TCRdb calls TRBD1, which cannot be checked without DNA. CDR3 length: 13 residues. There is no recorded DNA. Germline V gene data show CDR1 as ENHRY and CDR2 as SYGVKD. CDR3 sequence: CAIKMGQGVEQYF.

The CDR3 sequence: CASRRAISDTQYF. The gene calls are TRBV6-1 and TRBJ2-3. This CDR3 region has 13 residues. Only the protein sequence is given. CDR1 is MNHNS, CDR2 SASEGT, per germline.

The chain combines TRBV11-2 with TRBJ2-7. This CDR3 is built from 15 residues. No DNA is recorded. Germline CDR1 reads SGHAT; CDR2 reads FQNNGV. The CDR3 here is CASSLGAVPSYEQYF.

The chain couples TRBV7-8 to TRBJ2-1; there is no DNA to check the TCRdb D call of TRBD2. Germline V lookup: CDR1 SGHVS, CDR2 FQNEAQ. This CDR3 region has 13 residues. The DNA is unrecorded. CDR3 region: CASSQPLAGDQFF.

The J gene is TRBJ2-5, the V gene TRBV5-6; TCRdb's D call of TRBD1 is untestable without DNA. CDR3 size: 14 residues. DNA is not recorded here. Germline loops: CDR1 SGHDT, CDR2 YYEEEE. Here the CDR3 reads CASSLRVWGETQYF.

This chain connects TRBV19 to TRBJ1-6; TCRdb reports TRBD1, a call that lacks DNA to check it against. CDR1 and CDR2 (germline): LNHDA, SQIVND (reference sequence). The CDR3 contains 15 residues. DNA is not on record. The CDR3 here is CASRRGQGSSSPLHF. The full variable domain, its missing parts supplied by reference TRBV19 and TRBJ1-6, is DGGITQSPKYLFRKEGQNVTLSCEQNLNHDAMYWYRQDPGQGLRLIYYSQIVNDFQKGDIAEGYSVSREKKESFPLTVTSAQKNPTAFYLCASRRGQGSSSPLHFGNGTRLTVT.

The chain carries TRBV18 and TRBJ2-1; absent DNA, TCRdb's TRBD1 call cannot be checked. CDR3 length equals 15 residues. DNA is not on record. Germline V gene data show CDR1 as KGHSH and CDR2 as LQKENI. CDR3: CASSPQQGAPVKQFF.

The chain couples TRBV6-1 to TRBJ1-1; TCRdb reports TRBD1, a call that lacks DNA to check it against. Germline V gene lookup returns CDR1 MNHNS and CDR2 SASEGT. The CDR3 loop spans 14 amino acids. There is no recorded DNA. CDR3 region: CASSEALQVTEAFF.

The chain recombines TRBV18 with TRBJ1-1; the TCRdb D gene call, TRBD1, has no DNA to confirm it. This CDR3 spans 13 amino acids. No DNA sequence is on record. CDR1 and CDR2 from the germline V gene are KGHSH and LQKENI. CDR3 in amino acids: CASSPRQGESAFF. The full variable domain, completed using reference TRBV18 and TRBJ1-1, is NAGVMQNPRHLVRRRGQEARLRCSPMKGHSHVYWYRQLPEEGLKFMVYLQKENIIDESGMPKERFSAEFPKEGPSILRIQQVVRGDSAAYFCASSPRQGESAFFGQGTRLTVV.

This chain connects TRBV6-1 to TRBJ2-7; the D gene TCRdb calls, TRBD2, cannot be checked with no DNA. Germline lookup yields CDR1 MNHNS and CDR2 SASEGT. The CDR3 sequence is 16 residues long. No DNA accompanies this entry. The CDR3 is CASSGQIAGYSYEQYF.

The rearrangement uses TRBV7-2 and TRBJ2-2; TCRdb lists TRBD1, though no DNA is available to test this call. Germline CDR1 SGHTA, CDR2 FQGNSA. This CDR3 is 16 amino acids long. No DNA was logged. The chain's CDR3 is CASSLEGAVITGELFF.

The chain carries TRBV12-5 and TRBJ1-1. CDR3 length: 14 residues. No DNA has been recorded. The germline V gene has CDR1 LGHNT and CDR2 FRNRAP. Here the CDR3 reads CASGGGRMNTEAFF. Together with reference TRBV12-5 and TRBJ1-1, the CDR3 gives the full variable domain: DARVTQTPRHKVTEMGQEVTMRCQPILGHNTVFWYRQTMMQGLELLAYFRNRAPLDDSGMPKDRFSAEMPDATLATLKIQPSEPRDSAVYFCASGGGRMNTEAFFGQGTRLTVV.

V usage is TRBV27 and J usage is TRBJ2-7; TCRdb gives TRBD1 as the D gene, but with no DNA this cannot be confirmed. CDR1 is MNHEY, CDR2 SMNVEV, per germline (reference sequence). CDR3 size: 12 residues. No coding sequence is recorded. CDR3 residues: CASGRVAYEQYF.